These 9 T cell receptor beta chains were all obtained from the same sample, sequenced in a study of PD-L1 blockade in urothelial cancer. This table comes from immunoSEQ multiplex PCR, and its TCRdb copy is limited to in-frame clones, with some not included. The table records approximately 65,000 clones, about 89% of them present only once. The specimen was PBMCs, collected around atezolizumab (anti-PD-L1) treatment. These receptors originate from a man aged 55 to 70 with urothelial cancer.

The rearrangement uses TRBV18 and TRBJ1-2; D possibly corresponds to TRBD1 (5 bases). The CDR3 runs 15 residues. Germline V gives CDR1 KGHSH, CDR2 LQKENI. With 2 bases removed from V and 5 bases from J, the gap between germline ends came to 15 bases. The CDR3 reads CASSPGDSGPYGYTF. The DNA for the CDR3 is TGTGCCAGCTCACCAGGAGACAGCGGGCCTTATGGCTACACCTTC.

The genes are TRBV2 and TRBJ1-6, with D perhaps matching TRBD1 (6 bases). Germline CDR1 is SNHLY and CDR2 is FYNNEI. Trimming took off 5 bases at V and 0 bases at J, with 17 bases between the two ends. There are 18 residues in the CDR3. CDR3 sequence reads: CASSPGHPLSSYNSPLHF. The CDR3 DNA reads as TGTGCCAGCAGTCCGGGACATCCCTTAAGCTCCTATAATTCACCCCTCCACTTT.

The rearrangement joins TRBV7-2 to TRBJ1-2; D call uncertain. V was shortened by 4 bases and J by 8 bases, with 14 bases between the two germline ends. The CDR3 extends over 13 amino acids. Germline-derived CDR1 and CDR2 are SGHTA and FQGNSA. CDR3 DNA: TGTGCCAGCAGCTCACCAAACACACAAGGCTACACCTTC. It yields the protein CASSSPNTQGYTF.

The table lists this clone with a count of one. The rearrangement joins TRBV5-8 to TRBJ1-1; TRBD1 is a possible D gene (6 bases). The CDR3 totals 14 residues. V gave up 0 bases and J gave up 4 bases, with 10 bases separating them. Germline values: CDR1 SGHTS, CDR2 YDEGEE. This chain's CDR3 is CASSLEGVGTEAFF. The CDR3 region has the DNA TGTGCCAGCAGCTTGGAGGGGGTCGGCACTGAAGCTTTCTTT.

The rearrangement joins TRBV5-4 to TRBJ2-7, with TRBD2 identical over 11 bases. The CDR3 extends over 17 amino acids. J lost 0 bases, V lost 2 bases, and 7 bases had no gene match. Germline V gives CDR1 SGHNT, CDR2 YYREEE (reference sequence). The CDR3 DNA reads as TGTGCCAGCAGCTTTCGACTAGCGGGGTTCCCCTCCTACGAGCAGTACTTC. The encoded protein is CASSFRLAGFPSYEQYF.

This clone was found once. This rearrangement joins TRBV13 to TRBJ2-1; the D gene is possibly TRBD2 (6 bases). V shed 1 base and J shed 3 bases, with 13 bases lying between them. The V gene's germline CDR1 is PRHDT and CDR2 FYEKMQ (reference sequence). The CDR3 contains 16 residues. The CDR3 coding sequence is TGTGCCAGCAGCTTAGAATCTGGGGGGTTCTACAATGAGCAGTTCTTC. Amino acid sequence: CASSLESGGFYNEQFF.

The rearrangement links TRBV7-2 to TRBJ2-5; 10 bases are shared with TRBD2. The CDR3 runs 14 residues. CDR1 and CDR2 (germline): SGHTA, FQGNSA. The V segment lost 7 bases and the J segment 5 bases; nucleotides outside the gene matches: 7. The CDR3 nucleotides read TGTGCCAGCACCTCCGGGACTAGCGTGGAGACCCAGTACTTC. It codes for CASTSGTSVETQYF. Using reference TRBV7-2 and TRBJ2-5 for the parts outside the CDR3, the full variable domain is GAGVSQSPSNKVTEKGKDVELRCDPISGHTALYWYRQSLGQGLEFLIYFQGNSAPDKSGLPSDRFSAERTGGSVSTLTIQRTQQEDSAVYLCASTSGTSVETQYFGPGTRLLVL.

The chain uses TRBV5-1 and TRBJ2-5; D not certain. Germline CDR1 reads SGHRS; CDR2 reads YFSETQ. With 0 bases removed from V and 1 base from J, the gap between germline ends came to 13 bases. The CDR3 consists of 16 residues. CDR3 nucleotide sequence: TGCGCCAGCAGCTTGGACAGATCTTCACCCCAAGAGACCCAGTACTTC. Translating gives CASSLDRSSPQETQYF.

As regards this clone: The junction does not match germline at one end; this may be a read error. Written as DNA, the CDR3 is TGTGCCAGTAGCCCCTTAACAGGGTATGGCTACACTTTC. The encoded protein is CASSPLTGYGYTF. This sequence joins TRBV19 and TRBJ1-2; D is possibly TRBD1 (6 bases). The CDR3 has 13 amino acids. Germline V gene lookup returns CDR1 LNHDA and CDR2 SQIVND (reference sequence).